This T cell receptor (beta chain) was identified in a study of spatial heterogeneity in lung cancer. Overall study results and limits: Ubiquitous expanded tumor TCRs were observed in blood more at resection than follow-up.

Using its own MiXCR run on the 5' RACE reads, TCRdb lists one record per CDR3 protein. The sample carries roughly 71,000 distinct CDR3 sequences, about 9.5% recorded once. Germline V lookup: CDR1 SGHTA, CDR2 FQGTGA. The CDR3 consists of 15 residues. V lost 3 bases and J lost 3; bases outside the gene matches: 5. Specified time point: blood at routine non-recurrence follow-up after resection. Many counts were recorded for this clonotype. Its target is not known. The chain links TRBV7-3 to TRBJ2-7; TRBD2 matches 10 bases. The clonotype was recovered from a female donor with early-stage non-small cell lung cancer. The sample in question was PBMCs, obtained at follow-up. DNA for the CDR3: TGTGCCAGCAGCTTTGCTAGCGGGAGCGGCTACGAGCAGTACTTC. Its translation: CASSFASGSGYEQYF.